What follows describes a single T cell receptor (beta chain). Its antigen is unknown. This sample is drawn from a study of vaccination and CD4 T cells after COVID-19. Points from the study as a whole: Median SARS-CoV-2-reactive clonotype numbers went from about 20 to 38; this increase was not significant.

From the PCR reads, TCRdb called clonotypes with MiXCR, one entry per CDR3 protein. The sample has 25,000 to 30,000 distinct CDR3 sequences; 45% to 55% are singletons. The time point here: late sampling 161 to 241 days after vaccination in a few convalescent patients. This sequence was found in a human donor who had recovered from COVID-19. The material sequenced was CD4+ T cells from blood, taken about 7 months after SARS-CoV-2 vaccination.

The CDR3 DNA is TGTGCCAGCAGTGATGGGAACTCTGGGGCCAACGTCCTGACTTTC. Amino acids: CASSDGNSGANVLTF. This rearrangement joins TRBV6-4 to TRBJ2-6; D is uncertain. V gave up 3 bases and J gave up 0 bases, with 6 bases separating them. CDR1 and CDR2 (germline): MRHNA, SNTAGT. This CDR3 contains 15 residues.